This entry lists 4 T cell receptor beta chains sequenced from one sample in a study of T cell clonotyping in hematopoietic cell transplantation. Assay used: immunoSEQ multiplex PCR; TCRdb lists only in-frame clones, some missing. The sample holds fewer than 4,500 clones, about 94% seen once. The sample was peripheral blood mononuclear cells, taken 30 days after allogeneic stem cell transplant. The receptor set was obtained from an older male patient who had an allogeneic stem cell transplant from an unrelated donor, so T cells may come from the graft donor. Some clones in this sample may be carry-over from other donors' samples.

The V call is TRBV4-2, the J call TRBJ2-1, with D maybe TRBD1 (6 bases). This CDR3 region has 17 residues. The V end was cut by 2 bases, the J end by 3 bases, with 17 bases between. Looked up from germline, CDR1 is LGHNA and CDR2 is YNFKEQ. CDR3 region: CASSQIALGAGYNEQFF. The DNA of the CDR3 is TGTGCCAGCAGCCAAATTGCGTTGGGGGCGGGCTACAATGAGCAGTTCTTC.

The chain carries TRBV28 and TRBJ2-4, with TRBD2 matching over 7 bases. The CDR3 contains 15 residues. The junction had 6 bases not matched to a gene; V was cut back by 7 bases and J by 0 bases. Germline loops: CDR1 MDHEN, CDR2 SYDVKM. The CDR3 reads CASKPSGLAKNIQYF. The CDR3 DNA reads TGTGCCAGCAAGCCTAGCGGTCTAGCCAAAAACATTCAGTACTTC.

The chain carries TRBV5-1 and TRBJ2-3; TRBD2 matches at 11 bases. The CDR3 sequence is 18 residues long. Germline V gives CDR1 SGHRS, CDR2 YFSETQ. J gave up 2 bases and V 4 bases, and 12 bases lay outside the gene matches. In DNA form, the CDR3 reads TGCGCCAGCAGCCATTTAAACCCGGGACTAGCGGCCACAGATACGCAGTATTTT. Residues: CASSHLNPGLAATDTQYF.

The chain couples TRBV25-1 to TRBJ2-3; 7 positions match TRBD2. Germline V CDR1 and CDR2: MGHDK, SYGVNS. The V and J ends lost 4 bases and 4 bases, in that order; junction bases with no gene match: 14. This CDR3 is 17 amino acids long. In DNA, the CDR3 is TGTGCCAGCAGTGGGAGTAGAGCGGGACGCACAGCAGATACGCAGTATTTT. As protein: CASSGSRAGRTADTQYF.